This T cell receptor beta chain was captured in a study of early T cells in non-severe SARS-CoV-2 infection. For the study at large: Bulk RNA from unsorted whole blood was sequenced; chains were unpaired. General study points: Private and CD4 specificities were missed by VDJdb matching, which favored anti-spike CD8 responses.

In regard to this clonotype: What it binds is unknown.

In the library, individual cDNA molecules carried attached unique molecular identifiers. One entry per CDR3 protein results from TCRdb running MiXCR on the 5' RACE reads. Among 65,000 to 85,000 distinct CDR3 sequences listed, more than 10% were seen once. CDR1 SGHVS and CDR2 FNYEAQ come from the germline V gene. Trimming removed 1 base from V and 6 bases from J; junction bases left unmatched: 11. The CDR3 runs 16 residues. This sequence joins TRBV7-6 and TRBJ1-2; 7 nucleotides match TRBD1. The TCR was taken from an adult who was a healthcare worker with PCR-confirmed SARS-CoV-2 infection or an uninfected control (not recorded which). Sequencing was performed on whole blood. In DNA form, the CDR3 reads TGTGCCAGCAGCTTAGGTTGGAAGGGACAGAGAGATGGCTACACCTTC. Its protein product is CASSLGWKGQRDGYTF.